A single sample gave rise to the 26 T cell receptor beta chains below, sequenced in a study of T cells in Graves' hyperthyroidism and ophthalmopathy. Authors of the study amplified TCR beta CDR3 regions from RNA transcripts. HTBI primers were the set used in a first-round RT-PCR of the TCR CDR3. In TCRdb, the multiplex PCR reads were re-called with MiXCR into one record per CDR3 protein. The sample consists of around 300,000 distinct CDR3 sequences, about an eighth of them appearing once. Sequencing input: blood. The receptors here all came from a woman under 40 with Graves' hyperthyroidism that later progressed to Graves' ophthalmopathy.

The V gene is TRBV19, the J gene TRBJ2-5; D possibly corresponds to TRBD2 (6 bases). Judging by the DNA end, TRBJ2-1 fits better; the J call may be wrong. Germline V CDR1 and CDR2: LNHDA, SQIVND (reference sequence). The CDR3 extends over 11 amino acids. The CDR3 loop is CASSIRETQFF. The CDR3 coding sequence is TGTGCCAGTAGTATCCGGGAGACCCAGTTCTTC.

This clonotype was counted many times. The gene calls are TRBV11-2 and TRBJ1-2; D uncertain. V gave up 5 bases and J gave up 7 bases, with 8 bases separating them. Germline V CDR1 and CDR2: SGHAT, FQNNGV. This CDR3 spans 11 amino acids. This CDR3 is CASSLEGGYTF. For the CDR3, the DNA is TGTGCCAGCAGCCTGGAGGGTGGCTACACCTTC.

There are many counts of this clonotype. The rearrangement joins TRBV7-8 to TRBJ1-4, with D perhaps TRBD1 (5 bases). V was shortened by 4 bases and J by 5 bases, with 17 bases between the two germline ends. Germline CDR1 reads SGHVS; CDR2 reads FQNEAQ. The CDR3 is 16 residues long. In DNA form, the CDR3 reads TGTGCCAGCAGCTCGCAGGGTCAAGGTCCCAATGAAAAACTGTTTTTT. It codes for CASSSQGQGPNEKLFF.

V is TRBV6-2 or TRBV6-3 and J is TRBJ1-2; D call uncertain. Trimming pared 7 bases from V and 4 bases from J, leaving 13 bases between. This CDR3 is 13 amino acids long. Germline loops: CDR1 MNHEY, CDR2 SVGEGT. The CDR3 spells CASTGGQIYGYTF. CDR3 in DNA: TGTGCCAGCACCGGAGGGCAGATCTATGGCTACACCTTC.

In its sample, this clonotype was seen many times. The V gene is TRBV6-1, the J gene TRBJ1-6; tentatively, D is TRBD1 (6 bases). Trimming left V 5 bases short and J 7 bases short, with 12 bases between. The CDR3 length is 14 residues. Germline V gene sequence: CDR1 MNHNS, CDR2 SASEGT. The CDR3 DNA is TGTGCCAGCAGTCGGACAGTAGGGAATTCACCCCTCCACTTT. Amino acid sequence: CASSRTVGNSPLHF.

As for this clonotype: It may be a read error: a sequence one base away is much more abundant. DNA of the CDR3: TGCGCCAGCGGACAGGGCGAGCGGAACACTGAAGCTTTCTTT. Encoded protein: CASGQGERNTEAFF. The chain has TRBV5-1 and TRBJ1-1; 8 bases map to TRBD1. The V and J ends lost 7 bases and 1 base, in that order; junction bases with no gene match: 6. CDR1 is SGHRS, CDR2 YFSETQ, per germline. The CDR3 extends over 14 amino acids. The full variable domain, rest sourced from reference TRBV5-1 and TRBJ1-1, is KAGVTQTPRYLIKTRGQQVTLSCSPISGHRSVSWYQQTPGQGLQFLFEYFSETQRNKGNFPGRFSGRQFSNSRSEMNVSTLELGDSALYLCASGQGERNTEAFFGQGTRLTVV.

This clonotype was seen at least ten times. This sequence joins TRBV30 and TRBJ1-1; weak D call: TRBD1 (5 bases). Per germline, CDR1 GTSNPN and CDR2 SVGIG (reference sequence). V was cut by 3 bases and J by 0 bases, with 8 bases left in between. CDR3 length equals 13 residues. The CDR3 nucleotides read TGTGCCTGGAGGGGGACGGTGAACACTGAAGCTTTCTTT. Amino acid sequence: CAWRGTVNTEAFF.

In this sample, this clonotype turned up many times. The rearrangement uses TRBV7-2 and TRBJ2-1; tentative D call: TRBD2 (6 bases). The CDR3 is 12 residues long. Trimming cost V 5 bases and J 6 bases, with 8 bases left between them. Germline V lookup: CDR1 SGHTA, CDR2 FQGNSA. DNA for the CDR3: TGTGCCAGCAGCGGAGGGCCCAATGAGCAGTTCTTC. It specifies CASSGGPNEQFF.

This clonotype was counted only a few times. The chain combines TRBV20-1 with TRBJ2-7, with 7 bases aligning to TRBD2. The V gene's germline CDR1 is DFQATT and CDR2 SNEGSKA (reference sequence). The CDR3 is made up of 13 amino acids. Losses at the gene ends were 5 bases for V and 5 bases for J; bases not matched to a gene: 9. Written as DNA, the CDR3 is TGCAGTGCTCCGAAAGCGGGACGGGACGAGCAGTACTTC. It yields the protein CSAPKAGRDEQYF.

This clonotype was counted a few times. This chain joins TRBV19 and TRBJ2-2; D call uncertain. V was cut by 11 bases and J by 1 base, with 11 bases left in between. The CDR3 covers 13 residues. Germline V gene data show CDR1 as LNHDA and CDR2 as SQIVND (reference sequence). CDR3: CAGEQENTGELFF. As DNA, the CDR3 is TGTGCCGGCGAGCAGGAGAACACCGGGGAGCTGTTTTTT.

This clonotype has ten or more counts. V usage is TRBV9 and J usage is TRBJ2-1; possibly TRBD1 for D (6 bases). The CDR3 has 16 residues. Germline CDR1 is SGDLS and CDR2 is YYNGEE. Trimming shortened V by 0 bases and J by 0 bases, and 10 bases separated the two germline ends. The CDR3, as DNA: TGTGCCAGCAGCGTAGCGGTAGGGGGCTCCTACAATGAGCAGTTCTTC. Encoded protein: CASSVAVGGSYNEQFF.

This clonotype appeared many times. The genes are TRBV27 and TRBJ2-1, with D maybe TRBD1 (6 bases). The CDR3 runs to 15 residues. Between the trimmed V and J ends, which lost 6 bases and 1 base, there was a span of 13 bases. CDR1 and CDR2 from the germline V gene are MNHEY and SMNVEV (reference sequence). The DNA for the CDR3 is TGTGCCAGCAGCGACGGGACACAGTCCTACAATGAGCAGTTCTTC. It specifies CASSDGTQSYNEQFF.

The sample holds many counts of this clonotype. CDR3 in DNA: TGTGCCAGCAGCTTGTATCCAGGGGGAGGCACTGAAGCTTTCTTT. This codes for CASSLYPGGGTEAFF. The chain combines TRBV5-4 with TRBJ1-1, with 7 nucleotides matching TRBD1. This CDR3 has 15 amino acids. CDR1 is SGHNT, CDR2 YYREEE, per germline (reference sequence). V lost 1 base, J lost 4 bases, and 7 bases stayed unmatched.

This clonotype showed up just a few times. A much larger clone lies one base from this, so it may be a read error. The rearrangement uses TRBV7-2 and TRBJ2-7; 8 nucleotides align to TRBD2. CDR1 SGHTA and CDR2 FQGNSA come from the germline V gene. The CDR3 is made up of 18 amino acids. CDR3 bases: TGTGCCGGCAGCCCTGGGGCGGGAGGCGGGGGCCTCTACAACGAGCAGTACTTC. Residues: CAGSPGAGGGGLYNEQYF.

This clonotype showed up many times. This chain connects TRBV6-1 to TRBJ1-1, with TRBD1 matching over 9 bases. Losses at the gene ends were 6 bases for V and 4 bases for J; bases not matched to a gene: 6. The germline gives CDR1 MNHNS, CDR2 SASEGT. This CDR3 spans 14 amino acids. For the CDR3, the DNA is TGTGCCAGCAGAGGGACAGGGTTAGGCACTGAAGCTTTCTTT. It encodes CASRGTGLGTEAFF.

A few counts support this clonotype. This sequence joins TRBV7-8 and TRBJ1-2; D not certain. The CDR3 is 15 residues long. The germline CDR1 and CDR2 sequences are SGHVS and FQNEAQ. The V gene lost 5 bases and the J gene lost 10 bases, with 23 bases spanning the gap. CDR3: CASSPSAVPGKDYTF. As DNA, the CDR3 is TGTGCCAGCAGCCCTTCGGCGGTCCCCGGGAAGGACTACACCTTC.

This clonotype was detected ten times or more. The chain links TRBV6-1 to TRBJ1-1; the D is unclear. Looked up from germline, CDR1 is MNHNS and CDR2 is SASEGT. The CDR3 runs 14 residues. The V end was cut by 8 bases, the J end by 0 bases, with 13 bases between. CDR3 loop: CASRQQLMNTEAFF. Here the CDR3 DNA reads TGTGCCAGCCGTCAGCAGTTGATGAACACTGAAGCTTTCTTT.

This clonotype has a count of ten or more. The chain combines TRBV10-3 with TRBJ2-7, with 9 bases that match TRBD1. Germline V lookup: CDR1 ENHRY, CDR2 SYGVKD. The CDR3 is made up of 15 amino acids. V shed 4 bases and J 7 bases; nucleotides not matched to a gene: 11. The CDR3 loop is CAISARGQGMWEQYF. The CDR3 region has the DNA TGTGCCATCAGTGCCCGAGGACAGGGGATGTGGGAGCAGTACTTC.

This clonotype was recorded many times. J is TRBJ2-7 and V is TRBV7-2, with 9 bases lining up with TRBD2. The CDR3 spans 15 residues. Germline CDR1 reads SGHTA; CDR2 reads FQGNSA. V shed 1 base, J shed 4 bases, and the junction held 5 bases outside the gene matches. Written as DNA, the CDR3 is TGTGCCAGCAGCTTAGGATTAGCGGGAGAGTACGAGCAGTACTTC. Protein: CASSLGLAGEYEQYF.

This clonotype was observed at least ten times. The CDR3 sequence: CSAAGTGGYEQYF. The CDR3 nucleotides are TGCAGTGCCGCCGGGACAGGGGGCTACGAGCAGTACTTC. The V call is TRBV20-1, the J call TRBJ2-7; 11 positions match TRBD1. Looked up from germline, CDR1 is DFQATT and CDR2 is SNEGSKA (reference sequence). The CDR3 totals 13 residues. Unmatched junction bases numbered 4, after V lost 6 bases and J lost 3 bases.

This clonotype came up a few times. The chain combines TRBV29-1 with TRBJ1-3, with D perhaps TRBD1 (5 bases). The CDR3 extends over 12 amino acids. Between the trimmed V and J ends, which lost 7 bases and 2 bases, there was a span of 9 bases. Per germline, CDR1 SQVTM and CDR2 ANQGSEA. In nucleotides, the CDR3 is TGCAGCGAGGACATGGCTGGAAACACCATATATTTT. Encoded protein: CSEDMAGNTIYF.

There are many counts of this clonotype. V usage is TRBV28 and J usage is TRBJ2-3, with D perhaps matching TRBD1 (6 bases). The CDR3 has 17 residues. CDR1 is MDHEN and CDR2 is SYDVKM in the germline V gene. V lost 8 bases and J lost 0, with 21 bases in between. The CDR3 nucleotides are TGTGCCAGCTTTGGGTGGGACACATACACTAGCACAGATACGCAGTATTTT. It specifies CASFGWDTYTSTDTQYF.

This clonotype was picked up many times. The chain links TRBV18 to TRBJ1-2, with 8 bases lining up with TRBD1. Per the germline V gene, CDR1 is KGHSH and CDR2 is LQKENI. With 1 base clipped from V and 5 bases from J, the junction kept 3 bases outside the gene matches. The CDR3 is 14 amino acids. The CDR3 DNA reads TGTGCCAGCTCACCACAGGACAGGGCGTATGGCTACACCTTC. Translated, it gives CASSPQDRAYGYTF.

In this sample, this clonotype turned up many times. The chain combines TRBV4-1 with TRBJ2-1; no firm D call. Trimming left V 1 base short and J 12 bases short, with 7 bases between. The CDR3 runs 11 residues. Germline values: CDR1 MGHRA, CDR2 YSYEKL. In nucleotides, the CDR3 is TGCGCCAGCAGCCAAGCCCTGGGGCAGTTCTTC. The encoded protein is CASSQALGQFF.

This clonotype has ten or more counts. This rearrangement joins TRBV5-1 to TRBJ2-7; 7 bases are shared with TRBD1. After removal of 3 bases from V and 0 bases from J, the junction contained 3 bases not matched to a gene. The CDR3 consists of 14 residues. CDR1 is SGHRS, CDR2 YFSETQ, per germline. The CDR3 reads CASSWTGSSYEQYF. The DNA of the CDR3 is TGCGCCAGCAGCTGGACAGGAAGCTCCTACGAGCAGTACTTC.

This clonotype has just a few counts. This chain joins TRBV6-1 and TRBJ2-7, with D unresolved. Looked up from germline, CDR1 is MNHNS and CDR2 is SASEGT. V shed 4 bases and J shed 2 bases, with 9 bases lying between them. The CDR3 is 13 amino acids. The DNA of the CDR3 is TGTGCCAGCAGTGGGGCCCCCGCCTACGAGCAGTACTTC. Protein: CASSGAPAYEQYF.